This T cell receptor beta chain was observed in a study of blood T cell repertoires in COVID-19. Study-wide context: Whether acute or convalescent, the COVID-19 samples came from the United States, Italy and Spain.

Participant-reported clinical history was the basis for cohort assignment. J lost 5 bases, V lost 3 bases, and 13 bases had no gene match. CDR1 and CDR2 from the germline V gene are SGDLS and YYNGEE. CDR3 length: 16 residues. TCRdb's copy holds only in-frame clones and misses some; the assay was immunoSEQ multiplex PCR. The sample gives around 180,000 clones, under 85% of which show up once; roughly 12% is in the top ten. The chain uses TRBV9 and TRBJ2-5; the match to TRBD1 covers 7 bases. Material: PBMCs or T cells enriched from blood (not recorded which). The clonotype comes from a middle-aged man who had recovered from COVID-19. CDR3 DNA sequence: TGTGCCAGCAGCGCAACCGGGACAGTAACCTCGGAGACCCAGTACTTC. It codes for CASSATGTVTSETQYF.